Listed below are T cell receptor beta chains from one sample, sequenced in a study of cytomegalovirus exposure and HLA in healthy donors. Sequencing was performed with immunoSEQ multiplex PCR; in TCRdb, only in-frame clones are kept and a portion is missing. The repertoire has about 66,000 clones, about 97% of them found once; the top ten carry about 1.5%. The specimen sequenced was PBMCs. These receptors all come from a woman aged 18-29 years in good health and CMV-seropositive. Each CDR3 is given with its conserved first and last residue. The D gene is left open where the match is weak. Some rows mark clone size as missing; the rest say once, few, many or name a class of expanded clone.

abundance,d_gene,v_gene,j_gene,CDR3aa,CDR3nt
-,TRBD2,TRBV2,TRBJ2-7,CASFLGGPSYEQYF,TGTGCCAGCTTCCTGGGAGGGCCTTCCTACGAGCAGTACTTC
-,-,TRBV28,TRBJ1-2,CASNPAGGYGYTF,TGTGCCAGCAACCCCGCCGGGGGCTATGGCTACACCTTC
-,-,TRBV28,TRBJ2-2,CASSFRDSGELFF,TGTGCCAGCAGTTTCCGGGACTCCGGGGAGCTGTTTTTT
-,-,TRBV6-5,TRBJ1-2,CASSYSTGGYTF,TGTGCCAGCAGTTACTCAACGGGTGGCTACACCTTC
-,TRBD1,TRBV18,TRBJ1-2,CASSEDRGSSGYTF,TGTGCCAGCTCAGAGGACAGGGGGTCCTCCGGCTACACCTTC
few,-,TRBV4-1,TRBJ1-3,CASSQDPPGTGNTIYF,TGCGCCAGCAGCCAAGATCCTCCAGGGACTGGAAACACCATATATTTT
-,TRBD2,TRBV19,TRBJ2-1,CASSMPGGFYNEQFF,TGTGCCAGTAGTATGCCGGGGGGGTTTTACAATGAGCAGTTCTTC
-,-,TRBV25-1,TRBJ1-1,CASGRSTEAFF,TGTGCCAGCGGGAGGAGCACTGAAGCTTTCTTT
-,TRBD2,TRBV5-8,TRBJ2-2,CASSSTSGRTGELFF,TGTGCCAGCAGCTCGACTAGCGGACGCACCGGGGAGCTGTTTTTT
-,TRBD2,TRBV19,TRBJ2-7,CASSWTSGVYEQYF,TGTGCCAGTAGCTGGACTAGCGGAGTCTACGAGCAGTACTTC
-,TRBD2,TRBV19,TRBJ2-7,CASSRGGLTYEQYF,TGTGCCAGTAGCCGGGGGGGCTTGACCTACGAGCAGTACTTC
-,TRBD1,TRBV9,TRBJ1-1,CASSGPSIDRGGMNTEAFF,TGTGCCAGCAGCGGACCCAGTATCGACAGGGGAGGGATGAACACTGAAGCTTTCTTT
-,TRBD2,TRBV19,TRBJ2-4,CASSTLGGNTKNIQYF,TGTGCCAGTAGTACCCTGGGAGGGAACACCAAAAACATTCAGTACTTC
-,TRBD1,TRBV4-1,TRBJ2-1,CASSHIPRDRGYNEQFF,TGCGCCAGCAGCCATATACCCCGGGACAGGGGATACAATGAGCAGTTCTTC
-,-,TRBV5-4,TRBJ1-3,CASSNQGGTGNTIYF,TGTGCCAGCAGCAACCAAGGGGGAACTGGAAACACCATATATTTT
-,TRBD1,TRBV5-5,TRBJ2-7,CASFSWDSYEQYF,TGTGCCAGCTTTAGCTGGGACAGCTACGAGCAGTACTTC
-,-,TRBV14,TRBJ2-2,CASSQGGLELFF,TGTGCCAGCAGCCAAGGGGGGCTGGAGCTGTTTTTT
-,-,TRBV28,TRBJ2-1,CASSLADSVYEQFF,TGTGCCAGCAGTTTGGCGGATTCAGTTTATGAGCAGTTCTTC
-,-,TRBV7-7,TRBJ2-2,CASSPQEFTGELFF,TGTGCTAGCAGCCCCCAGGAATTTACCGGGGAGCTGTTTTTT
-,TRBD2,TRBV15,TRBJ2-7,CATSRDLWEGGGEQYF,TGTGCCACCAGCAGAGATCTCTGGGAGGGAGGAGGTGAGCAGTACTTC
-,TRBD2,TRBV7-9,TRBJ2-1,CASRGTSGRSSYNEQFF,TGTGCCAGCAGGGGGACTAGCGGGAGGTCCTCCTACAATGAGCAGTTCTTC
-,-,TRBV28,TRBJ2-3,CASSWSSSSGGPVSQYF,TGTGCCAGCAGTTGGTCAAGTTCCAGCGGAGGCCCAGTTTCACAGTATTTT
-,-,TRBV7-8,TRBJ2-7,CASSLDLGFSYEQYF,TGTGCCAGCAGCTTAGATCTCGGTTTCTCCTACGAGCAGTACTTC
-,TRBD1,TRBV30,TRBJ1-3,CAWETGGLGNTIYF,TGTGCCTGGGAGACAGGGGGTCTTGGAAACACCATATATTTT